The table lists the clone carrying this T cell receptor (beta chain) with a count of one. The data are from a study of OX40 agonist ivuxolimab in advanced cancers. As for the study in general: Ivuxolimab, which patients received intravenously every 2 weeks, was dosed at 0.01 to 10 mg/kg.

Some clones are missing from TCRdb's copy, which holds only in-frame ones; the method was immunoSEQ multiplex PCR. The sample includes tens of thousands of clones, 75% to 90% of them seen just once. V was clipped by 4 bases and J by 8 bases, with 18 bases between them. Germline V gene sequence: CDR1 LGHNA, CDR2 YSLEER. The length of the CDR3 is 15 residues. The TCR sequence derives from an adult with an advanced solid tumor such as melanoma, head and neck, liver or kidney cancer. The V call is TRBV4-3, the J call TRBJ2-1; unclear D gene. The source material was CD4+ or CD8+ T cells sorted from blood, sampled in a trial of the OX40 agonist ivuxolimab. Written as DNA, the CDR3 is TGCGCCAGCAGCCCGGGCGCGTATTCCTGGGATGAGCAGTTCTTC. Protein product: CASSPGAYSWDEQFF.